One and the same sample provided the 18 T cell receptor beta chains below, sequenced in a study of post-analysis software for immune sequencing data. Study-wide points: Patients used about five TRBV segments, including TRBV5-6, TRBV5-1 and TRBV20-1, more often than controls.

What these receptors recognize is not known. Prepared TCR beta cDNA libraries contained unique molecular identifiers. TCRdb fed the PCR reads into MiXCR, producing one record per CDR3 protein. Among hundreds of thousands of distinct CDR3 sequences listed, roughly 27% were seen once. Input material: blood. Receptor source: a girl aged 10 to 17 with multiple sclerosis.

The chain carries TRBV20-1 and TRBJ1-1; D unclear. Germline CDR1 is DFQATT and CDR2 is SNEGSKA (reference sequence). The V end lost 3 bases, the J end lost 11 bases, and 13 bases lay between the germline ends. This CDR3 spans 11 amino acids. CDR3: CSASARDSAFF. The CDR3 region has the DNA TGCAGTGCTAGTGCAAGGGATTCGGCTTTCTTT.

This clonotype was detected only a few times. The chain uses TRBV7-9 and TRBJ1-2; D unclear. CDR1 and CDR2 from the germline V gene are SEHNR and FQNEAQ (reference sequence). Trimming removed 5 bases from V and 5 bases from J, with 24 bases in between. The CDR3 extends over 17 amino acids. CDR3 amino acids: CASSTRMTAIPMYGYTF. DNA of the CDR3: TGTGCCAGCAGCACGCGTATGACTGCGATACCTATGTATGGCTACACCTTC. The full variable domain, with the rest looked up from reference TRBV7-9 and TRBJ1-2, is DTGVSQNPRHKITKRGQNVTFRCDPISEHNRLYWYRQTLGQGPEFLTYFQNEAQLEKSRLLSDRFSAERPKGSFSTLEIQRTEQGDSAMYLCASSTRMTAIPMYGYTFGSGTRLTVV.

On this clonotype itself: One base away lies a much larger clone, so this may be a sequencing read error. The chain joins TRBV5-1 to TRBJ2-5, with TRBD1 as a possible D gene (6 bases). Germline V gene data show CDR1 as SGHRS and CDR2 as YFSETQ. V lost 4 bases, J lost 11 bases, and 27 bases lay in between. This CDR3 has 16 amino acids. The CDR3: CASSPSGQSGVDEQYF. The CDR3 DNA sequence: TGCGCCAGCAGCCCGAGCGGACAGTCCGGCGTCGATGAGCAGTACTTC.

The chain is built from TRBV20-1 and TRBJ2-7; 7 bases match TRBD2. The CDR3 has 14 amino acids. Trimming took 6 bases from V and 7 from J; bases not matched to a gene: 15. Germline V gives CDR1 DFQATT, CDR2 SNEGSKA (reference sequence). DNA of the CDR3: TGCAGTGCATACCGGGACCCTCGGGGAGGGGAGCAGTACTTC. Residues: CSAYRDPRGGEQYF.

The chain links TRBV20-1 to TRBJ2-7; 7 bases match TRBD2. Germline CDR1 DFQATT, CDR2 SNEGSKA (reference sequence). Trimming removed 4 bases from V and 0 bases from J; junction bases left unmatched: 6. This CDR3 comprises 14 residues. The chain's CDR3 is CSAITGTNSYEQYF. The CDR3 DNA sequence: TGCAGTGCTATAACCGGGACTAACTCCTACGAGCAGTACTTC.

This CDR3 reads CSSQRAGGGETQYF. Here the CDR3 DNA reads TGCAGTTCCCAGCGCGCGGGCGGGGGAGAGACCCAGTACTTC. J is TRBJ2-5 and V is TRBV20-1; 7 bases agree with TRBD2. With 8 bases clipped from V and 4 bases from J, the junction kept 13 bases outside the gene matches. The CDR3 is 14 amino acids. Looked up from germline, CDR1 is DFQATT and CDR2 is SNEGSKA (reference sequence).

In this sample, this clonotype turned up a few times. The chain has TRBV15 and TRBJ2-1; D possibly uses TRBD1 or TRBD2 (5 bases each). The germline V and J ends were trimmed by 5 bases and 5 bases, with 13 bases remaining between them. Germline V gives CDR1 LNHNV, CDR2 YYDKDF (reference sequence). There are 14 residues in the CDR3. The CDR3 nucleotides read TGTGCCACCAGCCGACGGACACTAGACAATGAGCAGTTCTTC. It translates to CATSRRTLDNEQFF. Based on the CDR3 plus reference TRBV15 and TRBJ2-1, the full variable domain is DAMVIQNPRYQVTQFGKPVTLSCSQTLNHNVMYWYQQKSSQAPKLLFHYYDKDFNNEADTPDNFQSRRPNTSFCFLDIRSPGLGDTAMYLCATSRRTLDNEQFFGPGTRLTVL.

The CDR3 DNA follows: TGCAGTGGGACCGGGACTAGCGGGAGGATGCCCGGGGAGACCCAGTACTTC. It yields the protein CSGTGTSGRMPGETQYF. This chain uses TRBV20-1 with TRBJ2-5, with TRBD2 matching 15 bases. After removal of 7 bases from V and 5 bases from J, the junction contained 14 bases not matched to a gene. Germline lookup yields CDR1 DFQATT and CDR2 SNEGSKA (reference sequence). This CDR3 has 17 amino acids.

The chain recombines TRBV7-2 with TRBJ2-5; TRBD2 matches at 7 bases. The germline V gene encodes CDR1 SGHTA and CDR2 FQGNSA. Germline trimming cut 1 base from V and 11 bases from J; bases unmatched to any gene: 4. CDR3 length: 12 residues. The CDR3 coding sequence is TGTGCCAGCAGCTTAGATCTGGGGGGGCAGTACTTC. Translation: CASSLDLGGQYF.

The chain combines TRBV7-2 with TRBJ2-6; TRBD2 is a possible D gene (6 bases). Germline V gene data show CDR1 as SGHTA and CDR2 as FQGNSA. Trimming left V 3 bases short and J 2 bases short, with 11 bases between. This CDR3 has 16 residues. CDR3 in amino acids: CASSFPSGAGANVLTF. The DNA for the CDR3 is TGTGCCAGCAGCTTCCCCTCGGGGGCTGGGGCCAACGTCCTGACTTTC.

As concerns this clonotype: A much larger clone is a single base away; this may be a read error. The chain employs TRBV4-2 and TRBJ1-2; D call uncertain. V shed 4 bases and J shed 5 bases, with 17 bases lying between them. The germline CDR1 and CDR2 sequences are LGHNA and YNFKEQ. CDR3 length: 15 amino acids. CDR3 in DNA: TGTGCCAGCAGCCCCGAAGTGGCAGGCGAGTATGGCTACACCTTC. Translation: CASSPEVAGEYGYTF.

This chain connects TRBV27 to TRBJ2-2; possible D gene TRBD1, 6 bases. Germline V CDR1 and CDR2: MNHEY, SMNVEV (reference sequence). CDR3 length: 13 residues. V was clipped by 6 bases and J by 6 bases, with 11 bases between them. The chain's CDR3 is CASRIQGSGELFF. The CDR3 DNA sequence: TGTGCCAGCAGGATACAGGGATCCGGGGAGCTGTTTTTT.

The chain combines TRBV27 with TRBJ2-1, with D perhaps TRBD1 or TRBD2 (6 bases each). The J call may be mistaken, given a closer DNA end match to TRBJ2-7. The length of the CDR3 is 14 residues. Germline CDR1 and CDR2: MNHEY and SMNVEV (reference sequence). Here the CDR3 reads CASKKGGSYNEQYF. The CDR3 nucleotides are TGTGCCAGCAAAAAGGGGGGATCTTACAATGAGCAGTACTTC.

This chain connects TRBV20-1 to TRBJ2-4, with D possibly being TRBD1 (6 bases). The J call is in doubt because the DNA end fits TRBJ2-5 better. Germline V CDR1 and CDR2: DFQATT, SNEGSKA (reference sequence). The CDR3 contains 15 residues. CDR3: CSARRAPDRQETQYF. CDR3 coding DNA: TGCAGTGCTAGACGGGCCCCCGACAGGCAAGAGACCCAGTACTTC.

The chain carries TRBV7-9 and TRBJ2-1, with D unresolved. This CDR3 contains 12 residues. Germline V gives CDR1 SEHNR, CDR2 FQNEAQ (reference sequence). V lost 7 bases to trimming and J lost 8 bases, with 12 bases between them. CDR3 coding DNA: TGTGCCAGCATCTTTCCTCGGGATGAGCAGTTCTTC. This gives the protein CASIFPRDEQFF.

This clonotype has a handful of counts. The chain uses TRBV10-3 and TRBJ2-7; 11 bases agree with TRBD2. The germline gives CDR1 ENHRY, CDR2 SYGVKD. Losses at the gene ends were 3 bases for V and 2 bases for J; bases not matched to a gene: 3. CDR3 size: 15 residues. CDR3 bases: TGTGCCATCAGTGAAACTAGCGGGAGTCCCTACGAGCAGTACTTC. Translated: CAISETSGSPYEQYF.

This clonotype was picked up a small number of times. The CDR3 spells CASSLAGARSGANVLTF. Here the CDR3 DNA reads TGTGCCAGCAGCTTAGCAGGGGCGCGTTCTGGGGCCAACGTCCTGACTTTC. J is TRBJ2-6 and V is TRBV7-9; possible D gene TRBD1, 5 bases. V lost 0 bases, J lost 1 base, and 10 bases lay in between. The CDR3 runs 17 residues. The germline gives CDR1 SEHNR, CDR2 FQNEAQ (reference sequence).

The rearrangement joins TRBV7-9 to TRBJ2-7; the D gene could be TRBD1 or TRBD2 (5 bases each). Per germline, CDR1 SEHNR and CDR2 FQNEAQ (reference sequence). The CDR3 totals 14 residues. V was trimmed by 6 bases and J by 5 bases, leaving 17 bases between them. CDR3 coding DNA: TGTGCCAGCAGTACGACCTCGGGGCCGGACGAGCAGTACTTC. Translating it yields CASSTTSGPDEQYF.